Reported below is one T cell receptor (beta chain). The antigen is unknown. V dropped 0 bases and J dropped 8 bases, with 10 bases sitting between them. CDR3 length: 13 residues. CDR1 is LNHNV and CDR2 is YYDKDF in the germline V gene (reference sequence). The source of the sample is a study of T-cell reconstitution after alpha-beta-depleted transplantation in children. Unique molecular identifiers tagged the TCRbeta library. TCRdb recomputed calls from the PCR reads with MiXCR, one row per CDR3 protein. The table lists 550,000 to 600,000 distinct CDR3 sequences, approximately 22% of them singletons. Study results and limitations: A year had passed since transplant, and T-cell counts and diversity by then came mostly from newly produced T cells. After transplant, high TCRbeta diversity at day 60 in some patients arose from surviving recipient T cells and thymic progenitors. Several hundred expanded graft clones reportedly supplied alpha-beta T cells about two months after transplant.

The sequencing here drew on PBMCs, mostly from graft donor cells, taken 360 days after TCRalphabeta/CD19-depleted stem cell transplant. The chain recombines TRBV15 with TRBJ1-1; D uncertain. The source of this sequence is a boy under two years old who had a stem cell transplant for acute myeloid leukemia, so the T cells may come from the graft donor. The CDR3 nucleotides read TGTGCCACCAGCAGAGATCTTCGACCCGAAGCTTTCTTT. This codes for CATSRDLRPEAFF.